A selection of T cell receptor beta chains follows, all from one sample in a study of blood T cell repertoires in COVID-19. The table came from immunoSEQ multiplex PCR; TCRdb's copy has only in-frame clones and leaves some out. The data hold 250,000 to 350,000 clones, with about 85% observed a single time. Sequenced: PBMCs or T cells enriched from blood (not recorded which). The receptors here all came from a woman aged 45 to 65 who had recovered from COVID-19. The conserved cysteine and the conserved F or W are not part of the CDR3 here. D genes are given only for firm matches.

d_gene: -
v_gene: TRBV4-3
j_gene: TRBJ1-5
CDR3aa: ASSQRSGGRNQPQH

d_gene: -
v_gene: TRBV3-1/TRBV3-2
j_gene: TRBJ1-6
CDR3aa: ASSQAYSSSYNSPLH

d_gene: TRBD2
v_gene: TRBV19
j_gene: TRBJ2-3
CDR3aa: ASSTAGGPTDTQY

d_gene: -
v_gene: TRBV19
j_gene: TRBJ2-7
CDR3aa: ASSISLGAKNEQY

d_gene: TRBD1
v_gene: TRBV7-2
j_gene: TRBJ1-4
CDR3aa: ASSSQGAREKLF

d_gene: TRBD1
v_gene: TRBV24-1
j_gene: TRBJ2-7
CDR3aa: ATSDSTGYPYEQY

d_gene: TRBD2
v_gene: TRBV2
j_gene: TRBJ2-7
CDR3aa: ASKGLAGIYEQY

d_gene: -
v_gene: TRBV21-1
j_gene: TRBJ1-6
CDR3aa: ATLRGTGDRAANSPLH

d_gene: -
v_gene: TRBV3-1/TRBV3-2
j_gene: TRBJ2-7
CDR3aa: ASSQGLSSYEQY

d_gene: -
v_gene: TRBV3-1/TRBV3-2
j_gene: TRBJ1-5
CDR3aa: ASSQERLQPQH

d_gene: TRBD2
v_gene: TRBV19
j_gene: TRBJ2-7
CDR3aa: ASSTTSDGEQY

d_gene: TRBD2
v_gene: TRBV7-2
j_gene: TRBJ2-3
CDR3aa: ASSLESTSVRTDTQY

d_gene: -
v_gene: TRBV15
j_gene: TRBJ1-5
CDR3aa: ATSLKGSNQPQH

d_gene: TRBD1
v_gene: TRBV19
j_gene: TRBJ1-4
CDR3aa: ASSIQGAREKLF

d_gene: -
v_gene: TRBV18
j_gene: TRBJ1-2
CDR3aa: ASSPLEGSYYGYT

d_gene: TRBD1
v_gene: TRBV27
j_gene: TRBJ2-1
CDR3aa: ASSPIQGAGGYNEQF

d_gene: TRBD1
v_gene: TRBV6-5
j_gene: TRBJ2-1
CDR3aa: ASRSTGGSYNEQF

d_gene: TRBD1
v_gene: TRBV5-6
j_gene: TRBJ2-3
CDR3aa: ASSGDRATDTQY

d_gene: TRBD2
v_gene: TRBV7-9
j_gene: TRBJ2-1
CDR3aa: ASSTWTSLYNEQF

d_gene: -
v_gene: TRBV5-1
j_gene: TRBJ1-1
CDR3aa: ASSEAANTEAF

d_gene: -
v_gene: TRBV7-3
j_gene: TRBJ2-2
CDR3aa: ASSLPPGGTGELF

d_gene: TRBD1
v_gene: TRBV11-2
j_gene: TRBJ1-3
CDR3aa: ASSPGTGFGNTIY

d_gene: TRBD1
v_gene: TRBV5-1
j_gene: TRBJ1-6
CDR3aa: ASSVSGTGNSPLH

d_gene: TRBD1
v_gene: TRBV19
j_gene: TRBJ1-2
CDR3aa: ASRTGTAYGYT

d_gene: TRBD1
v_gene: TRBV7-9
j_gene: TRBJ1-6
CDR3aa: ASSSEWGQASSPLH

d_gene: -
v_gene: TRBV7-2
j_gene: TRBJ1-5
CDR3aa: ASSLVDSSNQPQH

d_gene: -
v_gene: TRBV6-6
j_gene: TRBJ2-7
CDR3aa: ASSYSIQVASYEQY

d_gene: -
v_gene: TRBV20-1
j_gene: TRBJ2-1
CDR3aa: SATKNNEQF

d_gene: -
v_gene: TRBV7-6
j_gene: TRBJ2-5
CDR3aa: ASSLVEGAFGETQY

d_gene: TRBD1
v_gene: TRBV10-3
j_gene: TRBJ1-4
CDR3aa: AISPQGANEKLF

d_gene: -
v_gene: TRBV11-3
j_gene: TRBJ1-1
CDR3aa: ASSENPGEAF

d_gene: TRBD2
v_gene: TRBV11-3
j_gene: TRBJ2-2
CDR3aa: ASSFSAGSGELF

d_gene: -
v_gene: TRBV9
j_gene: TRBJ2-3
CDR3aa: ASSVGGVRTDTQY

d_gene: -
v_gene: TRBV7-8
j_gene: TRBJ1-2
CDR3aa: ASSLEVGRTETRNYGYT

d_gene: TRBD1
v_gene: TRBV19
j_gene: TRBJ1-1
CDR3aa: ASGLTGALNTEAF

d_gene: TRBD2
v_gene: TRBV30
j_gene: TRBJ2-1
CDR3aa: AWSTGTSGTSEQF

d_gene: -
v_gene: TRBV29-1
j_gene: TRBJ1-2
CDR3aa: SVTQGWYGYT

d_gene: -
v_gene: TRBV2
j_gene: TRBJ2-7
CDR3aa: ASTERGGAPYEQY

d_gene: -
v_gene: TRBV4-2
j_gene: TRBJ1-1
CDR3aa: ASSREQGRDTEAF

d_gene: TRBD1
v_gene: TRBV4-1
j_gene: TRBJ1-2
CDR3aa: ASSRGQGPLIYGYT

d_gene: TRBD1
v_gene: TRBV19
j_gene: TRBJ1-1
CDR3aa: ASSTNRGRVAF

d_gene: -
v_gene: TRBV4-1
j_gene: TRBJ1-5
CDR3aa: ASSQEGRDQPQH

d_gene: -
v_gene: TRBV20-1
j_gene: TRBJ2-7
CDR3aa: SASLLGEQY

d_gene: -
v_gene: TRBV27
j_gene: TRBJ2-1
CDR3aa: ASSLSPVNNEQF

d_gene: -
v_gene: TRBV24-1
j_gene: TRBJ2-3
CDR3aa: ATNLGGTDTQY

d_gene: -
v_gene: TRBV24-1
j_gene: TRBJ2-1
CDR3aa: ATSGVPGSYNEQF

d_gene: -
v_gene: TRBV19
j_gene: TRBJ1-1
CDR3aa: ASSIRGRGGRAEAF